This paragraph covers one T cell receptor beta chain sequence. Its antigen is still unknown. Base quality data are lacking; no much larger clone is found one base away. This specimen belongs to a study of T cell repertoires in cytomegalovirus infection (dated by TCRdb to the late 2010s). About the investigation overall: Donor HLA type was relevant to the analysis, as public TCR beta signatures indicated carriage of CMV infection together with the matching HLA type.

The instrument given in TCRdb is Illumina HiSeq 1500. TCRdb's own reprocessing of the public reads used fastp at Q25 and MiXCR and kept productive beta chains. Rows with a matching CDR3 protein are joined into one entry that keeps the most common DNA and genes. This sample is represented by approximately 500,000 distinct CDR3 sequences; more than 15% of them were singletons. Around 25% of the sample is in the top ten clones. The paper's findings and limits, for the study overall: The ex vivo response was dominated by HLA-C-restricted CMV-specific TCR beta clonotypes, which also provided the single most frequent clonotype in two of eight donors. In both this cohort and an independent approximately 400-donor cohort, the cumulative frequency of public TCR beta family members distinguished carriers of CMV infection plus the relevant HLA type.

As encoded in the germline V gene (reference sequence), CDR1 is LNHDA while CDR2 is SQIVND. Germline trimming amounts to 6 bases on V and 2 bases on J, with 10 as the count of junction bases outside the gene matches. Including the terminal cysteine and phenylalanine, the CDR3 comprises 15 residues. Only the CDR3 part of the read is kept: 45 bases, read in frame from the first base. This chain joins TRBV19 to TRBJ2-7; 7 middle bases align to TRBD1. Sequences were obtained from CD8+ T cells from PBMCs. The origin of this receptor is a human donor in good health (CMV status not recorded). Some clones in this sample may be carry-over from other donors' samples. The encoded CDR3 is CASRKSGTATYEQYF. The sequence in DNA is TGTGCCAGTAGAAAGTCCGGGACAGCTACCTACGAGCAGTACTTC.